This is a list of T cell receptor beta chains from one sample in a study of shared clonotypes between healthy human individuals. Only in-frame clones appear in the TCRdb table, and some are missing; sequencing was by immunoSEQ multiplex PCR. The sample has 950,000 to 1,200,000 clones; approximately 80% are singletons. The sequencing sample was made of memory CD4+ T cells from PBMCs. The receptors come from a man between 18 and 35 years old in good health. Some clones in this sample may be carry-over from other donors' samples. CDR3s include the opening cysteine and the closing phenylalanine or tryptophan. Each record gives: D gene, clone size, V gene, J gene, CDR3 protein, CDR3 DNA. The D gene is left open where the match is weak. Clone size is not always given. Where it is, it says once, few, many or a class for expanded clones.

>TRBD1|NA|TRBV15|TRBJ2-5
CATSRVPGQTKETQYF
TGTGCCACCAGCAGAGTTCCGGGACAGACTAAAGAGACCCAGTACTTC
>NA|NA|TRBV20-1|TRBJ1-2
CSAGVYGYTF
TGCAGTGCTGGGGTGTATGGCTACACCTTC
>NA|NA|TRBV19|TRBJ1-1
CASSPLVEKTEAFF
TGTGCCAGTAGTCCCCTGGTTGAGAAAACTGAAGCTTTCTTT
>NA|NA|TRBV7-2|TRBJ2-7
CASSSGTGKAWEQYF
TGTGCCAGCAGCTCCGGGACGGGGAAGGCCTGGGAGCAGTACTTC
>NA|NA|TRBV6-5|TRBJ2-5
CASSYGVTRKETQYF
TGTGCCAGCAGTTACGGGGTCACAAGAAAAGAGACCCAGTACTTC
>TRBD2|NA|TRBV27|TRBJ2-2
CASSPILAGGPAGELFF
TGTGCCAGCAGTCCGATACTAGCGGGAGGGCCAGCTGGGGAGCTGTTTTTT
>TRBD1|NA|TRBV7-2|TRBJ2-1
CASSLDRGSHNEQFF
TGTGCCAGCAGCCTTGACAGGGGGTCCCACAATGAGCAGTTCTTC
>NA|NA|TRBV28|TRBJ2-5
CASSQTPPGGRETQYF
TGTGCCAGCAGTCAAACCCCCCCGGGGGGCCGGGAGACCCAGTACTTC
>NA|NA|TRBV5-1|TRBJ1-2
CASSLAVGNYGYTF
TGCGCCAGCAGCTTGGCTGTAGGAAACTATGGCTACACCTTC
>NA|NA|TRBV30|TRBJ1-4
CASPGRQNEKLFF
TGTGCCTCCCCGGGACGGCAAAATGAAAAACTGTTTTTT
>NA|few|TRBV7-9|TRBJ2-2
CASSSGTVAGELFF
TGTGCCAGCTCCTCCGGGACGGTGGCCGGGGAGCTGTTTTTT
>NA|NA|TRBV30|TRBJ2-1
CAWAKPPGLNEQFF
TGTGCCTGGGCTAAACCGCCCGGGCTCAATGAGCAGTTCTTC
>NA|NA|TRBV4-3|TRBJ2-7
CASSLVPGPGEQYF
TGCGCCAGCAGCCTCGTCCCGGGTCCAGGCGAGCAGTACTTC
>NA|NA|TRBV4-2|TRBJ1-2
CASGWGDGYTF
TGTGCCAGCGGATGGGGGGATGGCTACACCTTC
>TRBD2|NA|TRBV4-2|TRBJ2-5
CASSPSGGKQETQYF
TGTGCCAGCAGCCCGTCGGGGGGGAAACAAGAGACCCAGTACTTC
>NA|once|TRBV6-5|TRBJ2-5
CASKAGALQETQYF
TGTGCCAGCAAAGCCGGGGCTCTACAAGAGACCCAGTACTTC
>TRBD1|NA|TRBV6-1|TRBJ2-2
CASSLGTGVTGELFF
TGTGCCAGCAGCCTCGGGACAGGGGTAACCGGGGAGCTGTTTTTT
>NA|NA|TRBV7-3|TRBJ2-2
CASSLTWSAGELFF
TGTGCCAGCAGCTTAACGTGGAGCGCCGGGGAGCTGTTTTTT
>TRBD2|NA|TRBV18|TRBJ2-1
CASSPMTSGTYNEQFF
TGTGCCAGCTCACCCATGACTAGCGGGACATACAATGAGCAGTTCTTC
>NA|NA|TRBV15|TRBJ2-1
CATSRDLALNEQFF
TGTGCCACCAGCAGAGACTTAGCGTTGAATGAGCAGTTCTTC
>TRBD1|NA|TRBV5-1|TRBJ1-2
CASSLDRGYYGYTF
TGCGCCAGCAGCTTGGACAGGGGATACTATGGCTACACCTTC
>NA|NA|TRBV5-1|TRBJ2-3
CASSLRGINADTQYF
TGCGCCAGCAGCTTGCGCGGGATTAACGCAGATACGCAGTATTTT
>NA|NA|TRBV2|TRBJ2-7
CASSGQGGSYEQYF
TGTGCCAGCAGTGGGCAGGGTGGTTCCTACGAGCAGTACTTC
>NA|few|TRBV11-2|TRBJ2-7
CASSLGQTQTYEQYF
TGTGCCAGCAGCTTAGGGCAGACTCAGACCTACGAGCAGTACTTC
>TRBD2|NA|TRBV5-4|TRBJ2-2
CASSFLPSGSGTGELFF
TGTGCCAGCAGCTTTTTACCTAGCGGGAGTGGCACCGGGGAGCTGTTTTTT
>TRBD2|NA|TRBV12-5|TRBJ2-1
CASGPGTSGSNEQFF
TGTGCTAGTGGTCCCGGGACCAGCGGGAGCAATGAGCAGTTCTTC
>NA|NA|TRBV2|TRBJ2-1
CASSHPGAGEQFF
TGTGCCAGCAGTCACCCGGGGGCGGGTGAGCAGTTCTTC
>NA|few|TRBV28|TRBJ1-4
CASSFVQGREKLFF
TGTGCCAGCAGTTTCGTTCAGGGGCGTGAAAAACTGTTTTTT
>NA|NA|TRBV30|TRBJ2-5
CACAGIGRETQYF
TGTGCCTGCGCCGGGATAGGCCGGGAGACCCAGTACTTC